This TCR beta chain is from a study of molecular identifiers for immune sequencing clone quantification. General study findings and limits: Over 99% of effector molecules, yet under 1% of naive-cell molecules, were held by clones above 20 RNA copies.

Unmatched junction bases numbered 2, after V lost 9 bases and J lost 4 bases. The length of the CDR3 is 13 residues. With regard to this clonotype: Antigen specificity is unknown.

Bulk TCR libraries used previously described methods and listed TCR primers. MiXCR, applied by TCRdb to the PCR reads, yields one record per CDR3 protein. Of 40,000 to 50,000 distinct CDR3 sequences listed, under 25% are singletons. Sequencing libraries of naive CD8 cells derived from approximately 20,000 to 980,000 sorted cells with 10%, 30% or 50% RNA. Sequenced input: naive CD8+ T cells from blood, with Jurkat cell RNA spiked in. Documented subset: FACS-sorted CD8+CD4-CCR7+CD45RA+ naive T cells. The V gene is TRBV12-3 or TRBV12-4, the J gene TRBJ2-2; 10 bases are shared with TRBD1. The TCR was taken from a human donor in good health. Some libraries in this study had Jurkat cell RNA spiked in. CDR3 sequence (DNA): TGTGCCAGTGGACAGGGGGTCACCGGGGAGCTGTTTTTT. It translates to CASGQGVTGELFF.